Listed below are T cell receptor beta chains from one sample, sequenced in a study of shared clonotypes between healthy human individuals. Some clones are missing from TCRdb's copy, which holds only in-frame ones; the method was immunoSEQ multiplex PCR. The table has around 980,000 clones, approximately 80% seen once. Specimen: memory CD4+ T cells from PBMCs. The receptors here all came from a man aged 18 to 29 in good health. Some clones in this sample may be carry-over from other donors' samples. The CDR3 runs from the conserved cysteine through the conserved F or W. The order of the fields is D gene, J gene, V gene, clone size, CDR3 DNA, CDR3 protein. The D gene is left open where the match is weak. A row's size may be missing; if present it is once, few, many or a size class.

D: .
J: TRBJ1-1
V: TRBV28
size: .
DNA: TGTGCCAGCAGTTTGCAGAACACTGAAGCTTTCTTT
CDR3: CASSLQNTEAFF

D: .
J: TRBJ1-5
V: TRBV2
size: .
DNA: TGTGCCAGCAGTGAAGGACCCGGCACGTCCCAGCATTTT
CDR3: CASSEGPGTSQHF

D: .
J: TRBJ2-2
V: TRBV6-6
size: few
DNA: TGTGCCAGCAAGGCGGGACAGTTGAACACCGGGGAGCTGTTTTTT
CDR3: CASKAGQLNTGELFF

D: .
J: TRBJ2-2
V: TRBV2
size: .
DNA: TGTGCCAGCAGTGAACAAAGAACCGGGGAGCTGTTTTTT
CDR3: CASSEQRTGELFF

D: .
J: TRBJ1-5
V: TRBV28
size: once
DNA: TGTGCCAGCAGCAGAATGTCTCAGCCCCAGCATTTT
CDR3: CASSRMSQPQHF

D: .
J: TRBJ1-1
V: TRBV6-1
size: .
DNA: TGTGCCAGCAGTGCCCTCAACAAGGAGTTAGCGAACACTGAAGCTTTCTTT
CDR3: CASSALNKELANTEAFF

D: TRBD1
J: TRBJ2-7
V: TRBV5-1
size: once
DNA: TGCGCCAGCAGCTTGTTTTCAACCGGGACAGGGCTCTCCGAGCAGTACTTC
CDR3: CASSLFSTGTGLSEQYF

D: .
J: TRBJ2-5
V: TRBV5-1
size: .
DNA: TGCGCCAGCAGCTTGGGGGGTCACCAAGAGACCCAGTACTTC
CDR3: CASSLGGHQETQYF

D: .
J: TRBJ1-3
V: TRBV2
size: .
DNA: TGTGCCAGCAGTGAACAGACCCTCTCTGGAAACACCATATATTTT
CDR3: CASSEQTLSGNTIYF

D: .
J: TRBJ1-4
V: TRBV28
size: .
DNA: TGTGCCAGCAGTTTGGAGACCGTTGCAACTAATGAAAAACTGTTTTTT
CDR3: CASSLETVATNEKLFF

D: .
J: TRBJ1-4
V: TRBV7-9
size: few
DNA: TGTGCCAGCAGCCGCGGGACTAATAATGAAAAACTGTTTTTT
CDR3: CASSRGTNNEKLFF

D: .
J: TRBJ2-1
V: TRBV7-9
size: .
DNA: TGTGCCAGCAGCCCGACGGAGAGCTCCTACAATGAGCAGTTCTTC
CDR3: CASSPTESSYNEQFF

D: .
J: TRBJ1-5
V: TRBV28
size: .
DNA: TGTGCCAGCAGTGGGATCCCCTTCCGCGTAAGCAATCAGCCCCAGCATTTT
CDR3: CASSGIPFRVSNQPQHF

D: TRBD2
J: TRBJ2-5
V: TRBV7-6
size: .
DNA: TGTGCCAGCAGCTTAGGACTAGCGGGAGGGGGGCAAGAGACCCAGTACTTC
CDR3: CASSLGLAGGGQETQYF

D: .
J: TRBJ2-4
V: TRBV19
size: once
DNA: TGTGCCAGTAGTACTCGGGCAAACATTCAGTACTTC
CDR3: CASSTRANIQYF

D: TRBD2
J: TRBJ2-4
V: TRBV2
size: .
DNA: TGTGCCAGCAGAAATAGCGGGAGTCTGTACATTCAGTACTTC
CDR3: CASRNSGSLYIQYF

D: TRBD1
J: TRBJ2-7
V: TRBV7-9
size: .
DNA: TGTGCCAGCAGCTTAGGACAGGGAAACGACGAGCAGTACTTC
CDR3: CASSLGQGNDEQYF

D: .
J: TRBJ1-1
V: TRBV10-1
size: .
DNA: TGCGCCACCAAAGCGGACGGGAACACTGAAGCTTTCTTT
CDR3: CATKADGNTEAFF

D: TRBD1
J: TRBJ2-7
V: TRBV5-1
size: .
DNA: TGCGCCAGCAGCTTCGGACAGGCCTCCTACGAGCAGTACTTC
CDR3: CASSFGQASYEQYF

D: .
J: TRBJ2-1
V: TRBV25-1
size: .
DNA: TGTGCCAGCAGTGACGGTTGGGCCTACAATGAGCAGTTCTTC
CDR3: CASSDGWAYNEQFF

D: TRBD2
J: TRBJ2-2
V: TRBV18
size: .
DNA: TGTGCCAGCTCACCACCCGCTACTAGCGGGACCGCCGGGGAGCTGTTTTTT
CDR3: CASSPPATSGTAGELFF

D: TRBD2
J: TRBJ2-2
V: TRBV5-1
size: .
DNA: TGCGCCAGCAGCCCGGGACTAGCGGGAACGAACACCGGGGAGCTGTTTTTT
CDR3: CASSPGLAGTNTGELFF

D: .
J: TRBJ2-3
V: TRBV5-6
size: many
DNA: TGTGCCAGCAGCACACGGACAGAATTTGGGACAGATACGCAGTATTTT
CDR3: CASSTRTEFGTDTQYF

D: .
J: TRBJ2-3
V: TRBV18
size: .
DNA: TGTGCCAGCTCACCACTCACCGGGCTAGGGAGCGCAGATACGCAGTATTTT
CDR3: CASSPLTGLGSADTQYF

D: .
J: TRBJ1-1
V: TRBV19
size: .
DNA: TGTGCCAGTAGTATAGGGCAGATGAACACTGAAGCTTTCTTT
CDR3: CASSIGQMNTEAFF

D: TRBD1
J: TRBJ2-7
V: TRBV19
size: .
DNA: TGTGCCAGTAGCCTTACCGGGACAGGTCCCGAGCAGTACTTC
CDR3: CASSLTGTGPEQYF

D: TRBD1
J: TRBJ2-5
V: TRBV6-6
size: many
DNA: TGTGCCAGCAGTCGACAGGGGGCGGCCGGGGGAGAGACCCAGTACTTC
CDR3: CASSRQGAAGGETQYF

D: TRBD1
J: TRBJ2-7
V: TRBV15
size: .
DNA: TGTGCCACCAGCAGAGATGGGACAGGAGACTACGAGCAGTACTTC
CDR3: CATSRDGTGDYEQYF

D: TRBD1
J: TRBJ2-1
V: TRBV7-2
size: .
DNA: TGTGCCAGCAGCACCCCGGGACAGCAGTACAATGAGCAGTTCTTC
CDR3: CASSTPGQQYNEQFF

D: TRBD1
J: TRBJ2-1
V: TRBV11-1
size: once
DNA: TGTGCCAGCAGCCCGACAGGGGATGAGCAGTTCTTC
CDR3: CASSPTGDEQFF

D: .
J: TRBJ2-1
V: TRBV9
size: .
DNA: TGTGCCAGCAGCGTCGCTACTAGCAGGACCTACAATGAGCAGTTCTTC
CDR3: CASSVATSRTYNEQFF

D: .
J: TRBJ2-7
V: TRBV28
size: many
DNA: TGTGCCAGCAATACCAGGGCGTCCGAGCAGTACTTC
CDR3: CASNTRASEQYF

D: TRBD1
J: TRBJ2-2
V: TRBV28
size: .
DNA: TGTGCCAGCAGTTTGGCGGGGACAGGGGGCACCGGGGAGCTGTTTTTT
CDR3: CASSLAGTGGTGELFF

D: TRBD1
J: TRBJ2-7
V: TRBV4-1
size: once
DNA: TGCGCCAGCAGCCCAGTTCGGGACAGGGACACCTACGAGCAGTACTTC
CDR3: CASSPVRDRDTYEQYF

D: TRBD1
J: TRBJ2-1
V: TRBV18
size: .
DNA: TGTGCCAGCTCGCGAGGGGACAGGGGTGAGCAGTTCTTC
CDR3: CASSRGDRGEQFF

D: .
J: TRBJ1-1
V: TRBV5-1
size: .
DNA: TGCGCCAGCGGATTAAACGCTGGGACGAACACAGAAGCTTTCTTT
CDR3: CASGLNAGTNTEAFF

D: TRBD1
J: TRBJ2-4
V: TRBV5-8
size: .
DNA: TGTGCCAGCAGCTGGGGGACAGGGGGCGAAAACATTCAGTACTTC
CDR3: CASSWGTGGENIQYF

D: .
J: TRBJ2-5
V: TRBV5-8
size: .
DNA: TGTGCCAGCAGCCCGCTGACACAAGAGACCCAGTACTTC
CDR3: CASSPLTQETQYF

D: TRBD2
J: TRBJ2-1
V: TRBV7-9
size: .
DNA: TGTGCCAGCAGCTTAAGTGCGGGAGGCTACAATGAGCAGTTCTTC
CDR3: CASSLSAGGYNEQFF

D: .
J: TRBJ2-1
V: TRBV28
size: .
DNA: TGTGCCAGCAGTTTTAGTGGACCCCGGCAGTTCTTC
CDR3: CASSFSGPRQFF

D: TRBD2
J: TRBJ2-1
V: TRBV7-3
size: once
DNA: TGTGCCAGCAGCCCCCCTTCGACTAGCGGTGTTCGAGGTGAGCAGTTCTTC
CDR3: CASSPPSTSGVRGEQFF

D: TRBD2
J: TRBJ2-5
V: TRBV7-8
size: .
DNA: TGTGCCAGCAGCTTAGCGACGAGCGGGAGGGCGGAGACCCAGTACTTC
CDR3: CASSLATSGRAETQYF

D: TRBD2
J: TRBJ2-5
V: TRBV25-1
size: .
DNA: TGTGCCAGCAGTCCACGCCTGGGACTAGCGGGAGGGGAAGAGACCCAGTACTTC
CDR3: CASSPRLGLAGGEETQYF

D: .
J: TRBJ1-1
V: TRBV5-4
size: few
DNA: TGTGCCAGCAGCTTGGCCCGGGCTTCAGAGAACACTGAAGCTTTCTTT
CDR3: CASSLARASENTEAFF

D: TRBD2
J: TRBJ2-1
V: TRBV7-3
size: .
DNA: TGTGCCAGCAGCCCCGGACTAGCGGGATTTGAGCAGTTCTTC
CDR3: CASSPGLAGFEQFF

D: .
J: TRBJ2-5
V: TRBV5-1
size: .
DNA: TGCGCCAGCAGCTGGCTTGCGGAAACCCAAGAGACCCAGTACTTC
CDR3: CASSWLAETQETQYF

D: TRBD2
J: TRBJ2-1
V: TRBV7-3
size: .
DNA: TGTGCCAGCAGCCCGGGACTAGCGGCCTACAATGAGCAGTTCTTC
CDR3: CASSPGLAAYNEQFF

D: .
J: TRBJ1-1
V: TRBV2
size: .
DNA: TGTGCCAGCAGAGGACGGGGCTCGGCGGCTTTCTTT
CDR3: CASRGRGSAAFF

D: TRBD1
J: TRBJ1-4
V: TRBV2
size: .
DNA: TGTGCCAGCAGGGCGGACAGGGTAGGAGATGAAAAACTGTTTTTT
CDR3: CASRADRVGDEKLFF

D: TRBD2
J: TRBJ2-1
V: TRBV11-1
size: .
DNA: TGTGCCAGCAGCCCTAGCGGGGGGGTAGCGGGGCTGTACAATGAGCAGTTCTTC
CDR3: CASSPSGGVAGLYNEQFF

D: TRBD1
J: TRBJ2-2
V: TRBV6-5
size: .
DNA: TGTGCCGCCAAAGACAGGGGCGACACCGGGGAGCTGTTTTTT
CDR3: CAAKDRGDTGELFF

D: .
J: TRBJ1-2
V: TRBV5-5
size: once
DNA: TGTGCCAGCAGCCCCGCCTCGGGGCTCTATGGCTACACCTTC
CDR3: CASSPASGLYGYTF

D: .
J: TRBJ1-5
V: TRBV10-3
size: few
DNA: TGTGCCATCAGTGAGTCGATGATCAATCAGCCCCAGCATTTT
CDR3: CAISESMINQPQHF

D: .
J: TRBJ2-2
V: TRBV5-1
size: .
DNA: TGCGCCAGCAGCCACGGGACAACCGGGGAGCTGTTTTTT
CDR3: CASSHGTTGELFF

D: TRBD2
J: TRBJ2-1
V: TRBV9
size: .
DNA: TGTGCCAGCAGCGTAAATAGCGGGAGGGAGCAGTTCTTC
CDR3: CASSVNSGREQFF

D: TRBD1
J: TRBJ1-5
V: TRBV18
size: .
DNA: TGTGCCAGCTCACCTGCGGCAGGGGGCAATGGCAATCAGCCCCAGCATTTT
CDR3: CASSPAAGGNGNQPQHF

D: .
J: TRBJ1-5
V: TRBV27
size: .
DNA: TGTGCCACGCATCGAGGACTGAATAGCAATCAGCCCCAGCATTTT
CDR3: CATHRGLNSNQPQHF

D: .
J: TRBJ2-3
V: TRBV7-9
size: few
DNA: TGTGCCAGCAGCAGTGTGGGGATAGATACGCAGTATTTT
CDR3: CASSSVGIDTQYF